This T cell receptor beta chain was captured in a study of shared clonotypes between healthy human individuals. Terminally differentiated effector memory CD45RA+ cells were excluded from the naive CD8 cells, which were CD45RO-negative and positively selected for CCR7. Measured with immunoSEQ multiplex PCR; TCRdb has only the in-frame clones, and not every one. The table has 1.5 million to 2.5 million clones, just under 95% seen once; the top ten hold around 1.2%. Germline-derived CDR1 and CDR2 are GTSNPN and SVGIG (reference sequence). There are 15 residues in the CDR3. Trimming removed 2 bases from V and 3 bases from J, with 16 bases in between.

The rearrangement uses TRBV30 and TRBJ1-2; weak D call: TRBD1 (6 bases). The sample consisted of naive CD8+ T cells sorted from blood. This TCR came from a man aged 18-30 years in good health. The CDR3 region has the DNA TGTGCCTGGAGTCCCATTTACAGGGTTGACTATGGCTACACCTTC. The encoded protein is CAWSPIYRVDYGYTF.